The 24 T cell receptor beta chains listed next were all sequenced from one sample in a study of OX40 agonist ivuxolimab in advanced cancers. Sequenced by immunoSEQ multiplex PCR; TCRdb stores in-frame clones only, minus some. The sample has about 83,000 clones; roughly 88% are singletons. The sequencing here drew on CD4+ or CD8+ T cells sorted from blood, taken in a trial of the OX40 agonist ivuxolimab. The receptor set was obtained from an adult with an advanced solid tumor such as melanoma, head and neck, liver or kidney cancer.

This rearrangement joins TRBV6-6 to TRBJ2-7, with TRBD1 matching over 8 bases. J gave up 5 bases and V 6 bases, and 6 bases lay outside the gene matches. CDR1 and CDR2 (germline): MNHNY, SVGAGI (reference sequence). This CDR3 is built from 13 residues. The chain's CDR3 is CASRGTGDDEQYF. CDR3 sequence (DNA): TGTGCCAGCAGGGGGACAGGTGACGACGAGCAGTACTTC.

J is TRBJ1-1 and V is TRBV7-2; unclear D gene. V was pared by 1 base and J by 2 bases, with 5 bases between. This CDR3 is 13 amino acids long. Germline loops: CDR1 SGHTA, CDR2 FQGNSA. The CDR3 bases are TGTGCCAGCAGCTTAGTCGAAAACACTGAAGCTTTCTTT. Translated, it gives CASSLVENTEAFF.

The CDR3 nucleotides read TGTGCCAGCAGCCCACGACAGGGAGGGAGCGGGGAGCTGTTTTTT. Translation gives CASSPRQGGSGELFF. The chain carries TRBV7-2 and TRBJ2-2; TRBD1 or TRBD2 may be the D gene (7 bases each). Trimming stripped 5 bases from V and 7 bases from J, with 17 bases between. Germline V CDR1 and CDR2: SGHTA, FQGNSA. This CDR3 is built from 15 residues.

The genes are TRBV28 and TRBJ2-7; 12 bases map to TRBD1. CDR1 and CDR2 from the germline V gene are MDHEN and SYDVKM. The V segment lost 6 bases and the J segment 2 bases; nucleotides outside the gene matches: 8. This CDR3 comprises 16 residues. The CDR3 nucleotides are TGTGCCAGCAGCGGACCCGGGACAGGGGGCGCCTACGAGCAGTACTTC. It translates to CASSGPGTGGAYEQYF. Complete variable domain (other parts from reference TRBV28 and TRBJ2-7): DVKVTQSSRYLVKRTGEKVFLECVQDMDHENMFWYRQDPGLGLRLIYFSYDVKMKEKGDIPEGYSVSREKKERFSLILESASTNQTSMYLCASSGPGTGGAYEQYFGPGTRLTVT.

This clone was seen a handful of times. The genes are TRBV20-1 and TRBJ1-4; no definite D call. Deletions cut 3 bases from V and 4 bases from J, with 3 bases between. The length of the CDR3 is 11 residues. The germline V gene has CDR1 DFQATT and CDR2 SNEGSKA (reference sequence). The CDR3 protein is CSARINEKLFF. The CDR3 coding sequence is TGCAGTGCTAGGATTAATGAAAAACTGTTTTTT.

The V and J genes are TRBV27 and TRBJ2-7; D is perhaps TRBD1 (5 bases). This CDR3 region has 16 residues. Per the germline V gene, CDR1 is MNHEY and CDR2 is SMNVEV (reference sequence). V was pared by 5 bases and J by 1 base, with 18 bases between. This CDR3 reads CASSNYQTVTSYEQYF. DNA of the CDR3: TGTGCCAGCAGTAACTACCAGACAGTTACGTCCTACGAGCAGTACTTC.

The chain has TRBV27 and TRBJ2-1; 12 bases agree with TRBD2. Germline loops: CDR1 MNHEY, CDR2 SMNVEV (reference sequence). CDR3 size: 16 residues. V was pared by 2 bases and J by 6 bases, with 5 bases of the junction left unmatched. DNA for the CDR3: TGTGCCAGCAGTTTAGGGAGACTAGCGGGGGTCAATGAGCAGTTCTTC. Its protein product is CASSLGRLAGVNEQFF.

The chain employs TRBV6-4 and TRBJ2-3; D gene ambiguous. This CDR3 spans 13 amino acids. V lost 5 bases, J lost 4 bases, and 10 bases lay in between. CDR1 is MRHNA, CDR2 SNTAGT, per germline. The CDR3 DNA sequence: TGTGCCAGCAGTTCCCACGGCGCAGATACGCAGTATTTT. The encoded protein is CASSSHGADTQYF.

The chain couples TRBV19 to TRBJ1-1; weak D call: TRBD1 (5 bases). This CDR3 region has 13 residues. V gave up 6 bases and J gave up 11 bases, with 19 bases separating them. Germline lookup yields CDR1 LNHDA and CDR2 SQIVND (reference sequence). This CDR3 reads CASSSHQGREAFF. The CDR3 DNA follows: TGTGCCAGTAGCTCGCACCAGGGACGTGAGGCTTTCTTT.

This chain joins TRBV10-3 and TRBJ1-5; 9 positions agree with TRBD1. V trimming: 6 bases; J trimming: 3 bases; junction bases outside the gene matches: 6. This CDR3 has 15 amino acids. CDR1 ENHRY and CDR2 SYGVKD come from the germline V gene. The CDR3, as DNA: TGTGCCATCAGAAAGGGACAGGGAGACAATCAGCCCCAGCATTTT. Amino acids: CAIRKGQGDNQPQHF.

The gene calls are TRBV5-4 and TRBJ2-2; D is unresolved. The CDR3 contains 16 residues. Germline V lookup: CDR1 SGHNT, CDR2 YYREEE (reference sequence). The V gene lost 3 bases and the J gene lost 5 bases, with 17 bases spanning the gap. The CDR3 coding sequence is TGTGCCAGCAGCTCCGGGTCCTCCCAATTTACCGGGGAGCTGTTTTTT. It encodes CASSSGSSQFTGELFF.

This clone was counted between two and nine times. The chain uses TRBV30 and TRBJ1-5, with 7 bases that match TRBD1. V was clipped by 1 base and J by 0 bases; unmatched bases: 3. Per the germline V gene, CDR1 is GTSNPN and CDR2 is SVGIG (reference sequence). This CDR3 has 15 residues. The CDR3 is CAWSGRTGSNQPQHF. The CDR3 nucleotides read TGTGCCTGGAGTGGGAGGACAGGTAGCAATCAGCCCCAGCATTTT.

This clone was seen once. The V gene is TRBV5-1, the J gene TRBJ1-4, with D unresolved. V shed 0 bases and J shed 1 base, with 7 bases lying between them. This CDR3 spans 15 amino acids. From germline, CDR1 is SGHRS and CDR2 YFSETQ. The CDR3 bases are TGCGCCAGCAGCTTGGGAACATTAACTAATGAAAAACTGTTTTTT. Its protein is CASSLGTLTNEKLFF. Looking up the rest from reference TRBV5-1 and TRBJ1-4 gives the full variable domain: KAGVTQTPRYLIKTRGQQVTLSCSPISGHRSVSWYQQTPGQGLQFLFEYFSETQRNKGNFPGRFSGRQFSNSRSEMNVSTLELGDSALYLCASSLGTLTNEKLFFGSGTQLSVL.

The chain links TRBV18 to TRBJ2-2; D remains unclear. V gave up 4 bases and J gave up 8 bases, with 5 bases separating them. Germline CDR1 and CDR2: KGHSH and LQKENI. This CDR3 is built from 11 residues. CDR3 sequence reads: CASSQRGELFF. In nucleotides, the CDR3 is TGTGCCAGCTCACAGAGAGGGGAGCTGTTTTTT.

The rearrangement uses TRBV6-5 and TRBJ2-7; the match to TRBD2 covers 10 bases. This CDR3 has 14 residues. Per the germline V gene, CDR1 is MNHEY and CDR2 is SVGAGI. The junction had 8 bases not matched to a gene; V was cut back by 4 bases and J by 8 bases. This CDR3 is CASSSSGGAVKQYF. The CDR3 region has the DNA TGTGCCAGCAGTTCCAGCGGGGGGGCTGTGAAGCAGTACTTC.

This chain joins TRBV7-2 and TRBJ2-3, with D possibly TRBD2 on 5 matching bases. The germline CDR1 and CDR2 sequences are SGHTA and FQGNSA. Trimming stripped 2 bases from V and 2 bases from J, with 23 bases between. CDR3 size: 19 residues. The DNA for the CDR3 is TGTGCCAGCAGCTTATTAGCATTAAGAGGGTCGACCACCACAGATACGCAGTATTTT. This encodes CASSLLALRGSTTTDTQYF.

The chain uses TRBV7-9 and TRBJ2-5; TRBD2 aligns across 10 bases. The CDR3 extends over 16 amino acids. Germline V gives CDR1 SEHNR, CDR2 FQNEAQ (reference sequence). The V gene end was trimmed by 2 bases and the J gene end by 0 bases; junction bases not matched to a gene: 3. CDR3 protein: CASSLTLAGNQETQYF. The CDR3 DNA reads TGTGCCAGCAGCTTAACACTAGCGGGGAACCAAGAGACCCAGTACTTC.

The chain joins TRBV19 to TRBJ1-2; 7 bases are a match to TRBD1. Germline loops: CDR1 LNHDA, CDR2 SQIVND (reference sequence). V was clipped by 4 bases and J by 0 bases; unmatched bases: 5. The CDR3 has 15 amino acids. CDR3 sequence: CASSTLGTANYGYTF. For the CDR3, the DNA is TGTGCCAGTAGTACCCTCGGGACAGCTAACTATGGCTACACCTTC.

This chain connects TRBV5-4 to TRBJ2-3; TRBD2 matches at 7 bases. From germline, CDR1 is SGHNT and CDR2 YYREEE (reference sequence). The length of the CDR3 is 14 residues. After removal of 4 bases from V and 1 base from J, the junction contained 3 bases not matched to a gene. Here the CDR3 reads CASSPRGGTDTQYF. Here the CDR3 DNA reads TGTGCCAGCAGCCCCCGGGGGGGCACAGATACGCAGTATTTT.

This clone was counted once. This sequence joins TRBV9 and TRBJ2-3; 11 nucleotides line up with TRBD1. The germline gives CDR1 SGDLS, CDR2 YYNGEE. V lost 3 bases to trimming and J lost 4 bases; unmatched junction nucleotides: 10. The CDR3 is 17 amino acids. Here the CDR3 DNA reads TGTGCCAGCAGCGCCGAGGACAGGGGGCGCCCGGCAGATACGCAGTATTTT. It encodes CASSAEDRGRPADTQYF.

For the CDR3, the DNA is TGTGCCAGCAGCTTATATCTGCCTACGGATACGCAGTATTTT. It codes for CASSLYLPTDTQYF. V is TRBV7-9 and J is TRBJ2-3, with D hard to call. The V end lost 2 bases, the J end lost 6 bases, and 12 bases lay between the germline ends. CDR1 and CDR2 (germline): SEHNR, FQNEAQ (reference sequence). The CDR3 covers 14 residues.

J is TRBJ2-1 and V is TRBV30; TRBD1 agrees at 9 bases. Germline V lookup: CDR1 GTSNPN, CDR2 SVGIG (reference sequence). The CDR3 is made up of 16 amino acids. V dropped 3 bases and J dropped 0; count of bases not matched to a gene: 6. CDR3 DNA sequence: TGTGCCTGGAGGGAGGGGACAGGGCTCTCCTACAATGAGCAGTTCTTC. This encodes CAWREGTGLSYNEQFF.

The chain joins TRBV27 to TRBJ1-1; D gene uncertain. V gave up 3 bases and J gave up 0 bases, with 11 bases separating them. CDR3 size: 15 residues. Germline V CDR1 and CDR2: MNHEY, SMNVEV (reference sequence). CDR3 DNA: TGTGCCAGCAGTTTCTCTAGACTCATGAACACTGAAGCTTTCTTT. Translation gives CASSFSRLMNTEAFF.

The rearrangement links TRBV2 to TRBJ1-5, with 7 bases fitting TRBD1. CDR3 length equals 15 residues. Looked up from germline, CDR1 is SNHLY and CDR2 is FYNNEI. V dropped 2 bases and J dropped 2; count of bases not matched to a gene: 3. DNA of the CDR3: TGTGCCAGCAGTGAAAAAGGGGGCGGCAATCAGCCCCAGCATTTT. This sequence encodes CASSEKGGGNQPQHF. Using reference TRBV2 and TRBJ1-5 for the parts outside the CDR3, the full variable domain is EPEVTQTPSHQVTQMGQEVILRCVPISNHLYFYWYRQILGQKVEFLVSFYNNEISEKSEIFDDQFSVERPDGSNFTLKIRSTKLEDSAMYFCASSEKGGGNQPQHFGDGTRLSIL.